Detailed here is one T cell receptor beta chain. It lacks a known antigen. No base-level quality is on record; no much larger clone is a single base apart. The collaborating institutions used their own protocols to collect whole blood in K2EDTA tubes. For TCRbeta analysis, collaborator samples were shipped as frozen whole blood, as isolated PBMCs, or as DNA extracted from either sample type. The data were taken from a study of blood T cell repertoires in COVID-19 (dated by TCRdb to about 2020). Context from the whole study: Collaborator samples came from the United States, Italy and Spain and covered acute and convalescent phases of COVID-19. Nearly every sample came with metadata listing a de-identified subject ID, COVID-19 status, age in years and sex. Subjects who had been exposed to COVID-19, were actively infected with it, or had recovered from it provided the deeply sampled blood TCRbeta repertoires that made up the dataset. Samples came from the ongoing ImmuneRACE study (first 160 participants) plus 1,254 subjects from 6 global collaborators. A freely available public database, intended as a resource for researchers studying the immune response to SARS-CoV-2, is where the repertoires were released. Where available, HLA class I and class II types were obtained from metadata supplied by the sample provider rather than from assay-based typing. The prospective study material was composed of cDNA or gDNA derived from T cells, B-cell-depleted T cells, or PBMCs.

CDR1 and CDR2 are read off the germline V gene as MDHEN and SYDVKM. Germline trimming: 7 bases from V, 3 bases from J; junction bases outside gene matches: 12. Including the terminal cysteine and phenylalanine, the CDR3 comprises 15 residues. Here the CDR3 DNA is all that survives: 45 bases in frame from base 1. Broader findings and caveats from the paper: The quantity of clinical and demographic metadata differed by source and by participant and was supplied without curation.

The immunoSEQ Assay, a bias-controlled multiplex PCR, was used to amplify TCRbeta CDR3 regions from genomic DNA. Under the source paper's analysis protocol: The number of nucleated cells in each sample was estimated by amplification of reference gene primers within the assay. To quantify the absolute abundance of each unique TCRbeta CDR3 rearrangement, sequence reads were collapsed and filtered. For each sample, productive Simpson clonality was calculated by taking the square root of Simpson's diversity index across productive rearrangements. TCRdb holds this immuneACCESS table with in-frame rearrangements only. Some clones are missing; in checked studies, unresolved V genes explain under half, and the rest has no known cause. V, J and clone size derive from that table, while D and trimming were established from the DNA sequence. Present in this sample are around 210,000 clones, less than 90% of which were seen just once. About 0.72% of the sample goes to the ten largest clones.

The chain couples TRBV28 to TRBJ2-7, with TRBD1 identical over 7 junction bases. This clonotype was obtained from a woman in her seventies with acute or convalescent COVID-19. Sequencing used peripheral blood. The DNA sequence is as follows: TGTGCCAGCAAGCCAACAGGGGCCCTGTTCTACGAGCAGTACTTC. Its protein product is CASKPTGALFYEQYF.